This entry lists 14 T cell receptor beta chains sequenced from one sample in a study of blood T cell repertoires in COVID-19. TCRdb keeps only in-frame clones here, not all; method: immunoSEQ multiplex PCR. The sample includes over 150,000 clones, approximately 91% seen only once; the top ten take around 5%. The sequencing sample was made of peripheral blood. Source of these receptors: a man aged 18 to 29 with COVID-19, enrolled during active disease.

DNA of the CDR3: TGTGCCAGCACCCCCCGACCGGGGATTCAGTACTTC. Protein sequence: CASTPRPGIQYF. The V call is TRBV28, the J call TRBJ2-4; D possibly corresponds to TRBD2 (5 bases). CDR1 MDHEN and CDR2 SYDVKM come from the germline V gene. V dropped 7 bases and J dropped 10 bases, with 14 bases sitting between them. CDR3 length: 12 residues.

The rearrangement joins TRBV5-4 to TRBJ2-1, with D uncertain. CDR3 length: 12 residues. Germline CDR1 SGHNT, CDR2 YYREEE (reference sequence). V shed 7 bases and J shed 12 bases, with 17 bases lying between them. CDR3 in DNA: TGTGCCAGCCATTATGGCGACGGCGGGCAGTTCTTC. Translation: CASHYGDGGQFF.

The V gene is TRBV28, the J gene TRBJ2-3; D may be TRBD2 (5 bases). The CDR3 spans 16 residues. Trimming took off 6 bases at V and 2 bases at J, with 18 bases between the two ends. Per the germline V gene, CDR1 is MDHEN and CDR2 is SYDVKM. CDR3 sequence: CASSGLDFLTTDTQYF. CDR3 in DNA: TGTGCCAGCAGCGGACTCGACTTTCTTACCACAGATACGCAGTATTTT.

This sequence joins TRBV19 and TRBJ2-7; 9 bases line up with TRBD2. The J segment lost 1 base and the V segment lost 6 bases, leaving 7 bases of the junction unmatched. The CDR3 has 15 amino acids. Germline V gene sequence: CDR1 LNHDA, CDR2 SQIVND (reference sequence). In nucleotides, the CDR3 is TGTGCCAGTAGCTCTGGACTAGCGTCTTCCTACGAGCAGTACTTC. Residues: CASSSGLASSYEQYF.

V and J are TRBV2 and TRBJ1-1; a weak D match, TRBD1 (6 bases). The CDR3 runs 15 residues. Germline V gives CDR1 SNHLY, CDR2 FYNNEI. With 3 bases removed from V and 5 bases from J, the gap between germline ends came to 16 bases. Written as DNA, the CDR3 is TGTGCCAGCAGTGATCGAGGGGGGGGATGGACTGAAGCTTTCTTT. The encoded protein is CASSDRGGGWTEAFF.

The table lists this clone with a few counts. The V gene is TRBV7-9, the J gene TRBJ1-2; the match to TRBD1 covers 9 bases. The CDR3 contains 13 residues. With 6 bases clipped from V and 9 bases from J, the junction kept 8 bases outside the gene matches. From germline, CDR1 is SEHNR and CDR2 FQNEAQ (reference sequence). This CDR3 reads CASRTGTGYRYTF. DNA of the CDR3: TGTGCCAGCAGGACCGGGACAGGGTATCGCTACACCTTC.

The chain employs TRBV9 and TRBJ2-1; 8 bases agree with TRBD2. The junction had 13 bases not matched to a gene; V was cut back by 4 bases and J by 4 bases. The CDR3 runs to 17 residues. Germline loops: CDR1 SGDLS, CDR2 YYNGEE. The CDR3 DNA follows: TGTGCCAGCAGCCCGGGGGGCCGCGGGAGGCTTTACAATGAGCAGTTCTTC. It codes for CASSPGGRGRLYNEQFF.

The rearrangement uses TRBV10-2 and TRBJ2-3; D gene uncertain. From germline, CDR1 is WSHSY and CDR2 SAAADI. CDR3 size: 13 residues. The V end was cut by 7 bases, the J end by 0 bases, with 8 bases between. The CDR3: CASTGTSTDTQYF. The CDR3 nucleotides are TGCGCCAGCACAGGCACGAGCACAGATACGCAGTATTTT.

V is TRBV29-1 and J is TRBJ2-1; TRBD2 matches 7 bases. Germline CDR1 and CDR2: SQVTM and ANQGSEA. After removal of 8 bases from V and 7 bases from J, the junction contained 17 bases not matched to a gene. The CDR3 has 15 residues. CDR3 protein: CSTPPGLAAGNEQFF. The DNA for the CDR3 is TGCAGCACCCCCCCCGGGCTAGCGGCTGGTAATGAGCAGTTCTTC.

This clone is a singleton in its sample. The chain joins TRBV6-6 to TRBJ1-2, with unresolved D. The CDR3 is 16 amino acids. Trimming removed 0 bases from V and 3 bases from J, with 14 bases in between. Germline lookup yields CDR1 MNHNY and CDR2 SVGAGI (reference sequence). CDR3 nucleotide sequence: TGTGCCAGCAGTTACTCGCGGGCAGCTTCCGACTATGGCTACACCTTC. Translating it yields CASSYSRAASDYGYTF.

This clone was picked up a small number of times. The chain is built from TRBV28 and TRBJ1-5; D unclear. The CDR3 loop spans 14 amino acids. The germline gives CDR1 MDHEN, CDR2 SYDVKM. Trimming removed 8 bases from V and 4 bases from J, with 15 bases in between. CDR3 DNA: TGTGCCAGCGGGGTCCCCCGGGGTAATCAGCCCCAGCATTTT. Encoded protein: CASGVPRGNQPQHF.

The V call is TRBV9, the J call TRBJ2-2, with TRBD2 identical over 9 bases. CDR3 length: 20 amino acids. Germline values: CDR1 SGDLS, CDR2 YYNGEE. Trimming at V came to 4 bases and at J to 0 bases, leaving 16 bases not matched to a gene. The CDR3 spells CASSRGILAGVRANTGELFF. The CDR3 region has the DNA TGTGCCAGCAGCCGCGGTATTTTAGCGGGAGTTAGGGCGAACACCGGGGAGCTGTTTTTT.

The chain is built from TRBV28 and TRBJ1-6; 9 nucleotides align to TRBD1. This CDR3 contains 16 residues. Germline CDR1 MDHEN, CDR2 SYDVKM. The J segment lost 2 bases and the V segment lost 6 bases, leaving 5 bases of the junction unmatched. The CDR3 coding sequence is TGTGCCAGCAGCCTACAGGGGGCGGCCTATAATTCACCCCTCCACTTT. Residues: CASSLQGAAYNSPLHF. The variable domain in full, completed from reference TRBV28 and TRBJ1-6, reads DVKVTQSSRYLVKRTGEKVFLECVQDMDHENMFWYRQDPGLGLRLIYFSYDVKMKEKGDIPEGYSVSREKKERFSLILESASTNQTSMYLCASSLQGAAYNSPLHFGNGTRLTVT.

In regard to this clone: Other nucleotide sequences from this sample produce the same CDR3. This chain connects TRBV19 to TRBJ2-1, with TRBD2 matching over 8 bases. Germline-derived CDR1 and CDR2 are LNHDA and SQIVND (reference sequence). The J segment lost 7 bases and the V segment lost 2 bases, leaving 13 bases of the junction unmatched. This CDR3 has 17 residues. CDR3 protein: CASSIRGLAGGGNEQFF. The DNA for the CDR3 is TGTGCCAGTAGTATAAGGGGCCTAGCGGGCGGTGGGAATGAGCAGTTCTTC.